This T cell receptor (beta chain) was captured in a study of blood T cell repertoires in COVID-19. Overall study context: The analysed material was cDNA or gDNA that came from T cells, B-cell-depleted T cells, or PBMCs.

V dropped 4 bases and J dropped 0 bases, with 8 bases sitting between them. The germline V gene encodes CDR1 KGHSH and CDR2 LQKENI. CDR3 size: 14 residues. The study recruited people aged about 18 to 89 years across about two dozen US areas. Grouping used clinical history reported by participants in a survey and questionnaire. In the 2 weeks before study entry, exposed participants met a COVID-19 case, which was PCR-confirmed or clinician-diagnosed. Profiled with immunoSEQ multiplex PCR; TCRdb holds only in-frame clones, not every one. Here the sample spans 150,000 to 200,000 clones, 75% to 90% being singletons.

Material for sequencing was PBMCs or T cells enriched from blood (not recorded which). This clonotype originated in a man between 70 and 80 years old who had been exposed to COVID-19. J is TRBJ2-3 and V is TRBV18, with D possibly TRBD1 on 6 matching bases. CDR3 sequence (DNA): TGTGCCAGCTCACGGGGGCCTAGCACAGATACGCAGTATTTT. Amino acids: CASSRGPSTDTQYF. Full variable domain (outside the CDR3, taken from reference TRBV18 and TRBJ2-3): NAGVMQNPRHLVRRRGQEARLRCSPMKGHSHVYWYRQLPEEGLKFMVYLQKENIIDESGMPKERFSAEFPKEGPSILRIQQVVRGDSAAYFCASSRGPSTDTQYFGPGTRLTVL.